What follows is one T cell receptor beta chain and its context. Its antigen is still unknown. These data come from a study of T cell repertoires in cytomegalovirus infection. Study-level background: Recently identified HLA-C-restricted CMV epitopes were among the peptides used. Shared public TCR beta signatures pointed to both CMV infection and a matching HLA type. Study results and limitations: HLA-C-restricted CMV-specific TCR beta clonotypes were dominant in the ex vivo response.

In TCRdb, the reads were re-called with MiXCR into one record per CDR3 protein. This table holds some 350,000 distinct CDR3 sequences, 25% to 35% found once. V lost 2 bases and J 2 bases, leaving 9 bases between the germline ends. This CDR3 region has 14 residues. The sequencing here drew on cultured PBMCs, taken from culture after CMV antigen stimulation. J is TRBJ2-5 and V is TRBV12-3 or TRBV12-4; D ambiguous. This receptor was obtained from a human donor in good health (CMV status not recorded). Some clones in this sample may be carry-over from other donors' samples. CDR3 in amino acids: CASSLRYLQETQYF. The CDR3 DNA is TGTGCCAGCAGTTTAAGATACCTTCAAGAGACCCAGTACTTC.